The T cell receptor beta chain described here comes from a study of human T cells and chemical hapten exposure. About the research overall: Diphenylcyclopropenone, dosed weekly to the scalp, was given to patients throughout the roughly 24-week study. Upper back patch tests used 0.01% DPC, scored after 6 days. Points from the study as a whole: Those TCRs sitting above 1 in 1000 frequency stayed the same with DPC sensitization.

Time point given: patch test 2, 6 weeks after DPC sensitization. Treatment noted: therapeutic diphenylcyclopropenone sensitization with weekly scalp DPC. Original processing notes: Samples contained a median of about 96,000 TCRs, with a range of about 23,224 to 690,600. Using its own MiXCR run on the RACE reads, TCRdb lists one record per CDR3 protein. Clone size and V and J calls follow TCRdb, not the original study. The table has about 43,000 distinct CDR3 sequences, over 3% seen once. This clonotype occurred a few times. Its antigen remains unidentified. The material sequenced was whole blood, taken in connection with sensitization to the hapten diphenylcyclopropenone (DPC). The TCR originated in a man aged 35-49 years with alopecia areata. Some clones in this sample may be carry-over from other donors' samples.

CDR3 in amino acids: CASSRQGDKNSPLHF. CDR3 coding DNA: TGTGCCAGCAGTCGACAGGGGGATAAGAATTCACCCCTCCACTTT. This chain joins TRBV12-3 or TRBV12-4 and TRBJ1-6; 9 positions match TRBD1. The V gene end was trimmed by 5 bases and the J gene end by 7 bases; junction bases not matched to a gene: 6. This CDR3 region has 15 residues.